This T cell receptor beta chain was observed in a study of blood T cell repertoires in COVID-19. As for the study in general: Donors in the United States, Italy and Spain gave samples during acute or convalescent COVID-19.

Profiling relied on immunoSEQ multiplex PCR, and the TCRdb table lists in-frame clones only, not all of them. The sample has some 100,000 clones, 80% to 90% seen once. The CDR3 is 18 amino acids. V shed 2 bases and J shed 6 bases, with 25 bases lying between them. The germline V gene encodes CDR1 MDHEN and CDR2 SYDVKM. Sequences were obtained from peripheral blood. The chain is built from TRBV28 and TRBJ1-1, with D unclear. The TCR was taken from a man in his sixties or seventies who had recovered from COVID-19. In DNA form, the CDR3 reads TGTGCCAGCAGTTTAATCGGCCTCGGCCCCGACCGGGGTTCTGAAGCTTTCTTT. Translating it yields CASSLIGLGPDRGSEAFF.